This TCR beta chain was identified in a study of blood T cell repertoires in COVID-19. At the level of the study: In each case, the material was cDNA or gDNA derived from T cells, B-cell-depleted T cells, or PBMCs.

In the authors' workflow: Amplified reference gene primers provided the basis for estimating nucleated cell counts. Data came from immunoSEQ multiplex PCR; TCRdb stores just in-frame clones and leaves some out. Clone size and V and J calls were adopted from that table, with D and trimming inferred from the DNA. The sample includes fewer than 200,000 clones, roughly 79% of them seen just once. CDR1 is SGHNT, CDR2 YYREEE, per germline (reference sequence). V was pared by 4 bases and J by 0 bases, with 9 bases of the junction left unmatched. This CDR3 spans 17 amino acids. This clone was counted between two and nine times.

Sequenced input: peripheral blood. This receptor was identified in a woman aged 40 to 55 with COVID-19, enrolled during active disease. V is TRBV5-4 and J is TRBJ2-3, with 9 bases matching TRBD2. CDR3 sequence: CASSGGGAIPSTDTQYF. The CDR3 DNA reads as TGTGCCAGCAGCGGCGGGGGGGCGATACCTAGCACAGATACGCAGTATTTT.